The 14 T cell receptor beta chains given below trace back to one sample, sequenced in a study of CD8+ T cells in alopecia areata. RNA extraction was followed by reverse transcription into cDNA, which acted as the sequencing template. TCRdb's table, derived via immunoSEQ multiplex PCR, lists solely in-frame clones and lacks some. The data show around 35,000 clones, 45% to 60% seen once. The material sequenced was NKG2D-high CD8+ T cells sorted from blood. The receptors come from a human donor with alopecia areata.

This clone has just a few counts. This chain uses TRBV7-6 with TRBJ2-5; TRBD1 might be the D (7 bases). V shed 3 bases and J shed 4 bases, with 12 bases lying between them. Germline loops: CDR1 SGHVS, CDR2 FNYEAQ. This CDR3 is 14 amino acids long. CDR3 region: CASSFSQGGETQYF. The CDR3 DNA follows: TGTGCCAGCAGCTTTTCTCAGGGGGGAGAGACCCAGTACTTC.

The rearrangement uses TRBV15 and TRBJ1-1; unclear D gene. The CDR3 covers 14 residues. V was clipped by 2 bases and J by 4 bases, with 11 bases between them. Per germline, CDR1 LNHNV and CDR2 YYDKDF (reference sequence). CDR3 region: CATSRRTERTEAFF. CDR3 coding DNA: TGTGCCACCAGCAGACGGACGGAGCGCACTGAAGCTTTCTTT.

The gene calls are TRBV29-1 and TRBJ2-7, with no clear D. Deletions cut 6 bases from V and 2 bases from J, with 14 bases between. Germline CDR1 is SQVTM and CDR2 is ANQGSEA. The CDR3 is made up of 13 amino acids. The CDR3 region has the DNA TGCAGCGTCCGTGGGGAATCGACCTACGAGCAGTACTTC. It is translated as CSVRGESTYEQYF.

V usage is TRBV15 and J usage is TRBJ2-7; D not resolved. The CDR3 has 15 residues. Germline CDR1 and CDR2: LNHNV and YYDKDF (reference sequence). Trimming removed 0 bases at V and 1 base at J, with 10 bases between. CDR3 coding DNA: TGTGCCACCAGCAGAGATCGGAGTCGGTCCTACGAGCAGTACTTC. Its translation: CATSRDRSRSYEQYF.

The rearrangement links TRBV11-3 to TRBJ2-1; 7 bases match TRBD1. J gave up 0 bases and V 5 bases, and 4 bases lay outside the gene matches. This CDR3 spans 15 amino acids. Germline V gene sequence: CDR1 SGHNT, CDR2 YENEEA. CDR3 DNA sequence: TGTGCCAGCAGCCAGGACAGGAGCTCCTACAATGAGCAGTTCTTC. As protein: CASSQDRSSYNEQFF.

The CDR3 here is CASSYLRDSETQYF. The CDR3 DNA follows: TGTGCCAGCAGTTACCTCAGAGATTCCGAGACCCAGTACTTC. The rearrangement links TRBV6-5 to TRBJ2-5; D ambiguous. Trimming left V 2 bases short and J 5 bases short, with 12 bases between. CDR1 and CDR2 (germline): MNHEY, SVGAGI. The CDR3 spans 14 residues.

The chain has TRBV5-6 and TRBJ1-1; D gene ambiguous. The germline V and J ends were trimmed by 1 base and 2 bases, with 6 bases remaining between them. Germline values: CDR1 SGHDT, CDR2 YYEEEE. The CDR3 has 13 residues. The CDR3 reads CASSLYSNTEAFF. CDR3 DNA: TGTGCCAGCAGCTTGTATAGTAACACTGAAGCTTTCTTT.

This clone came up a few times. The chain recombines TRBV7-6 with TRBJ2-7, with 8 positions matching TRBD1. The V segment lost 1 base and the J segment 3 bases; nucleotides outside the gene matches: 5. Germline V gene lookup returns CDR1 SGHVS and CDR2 FNYEAQ. CDR3 length: 15 amino acids. The CDR3 region is CASSLEGTGGYEQYF. The DNA for the CDR3 is TGTGCCAGCAGCTTAGAGGGGACAGGCGGCTACGAGCAGTACTTC.

This clone occurred a few times. The J gene is TRBJ2-7, the V gene TRBV2, with 7 positions matching TRBD1. J gave up 5 bases and V 7 bases, and 8 bases lay outside the gene matches. Germline CDR1 SNHLY, CDR2 FYNNEI. The CDR3 spans 13 residues. The CDR3 is CASNDEGAHEQYF. The CDR3 DNA is TGTGCCAGCAACGATGAGGGGGCCCACGAGCAGTACTTC.

This clone appeared many times. The J gene is TRBJ2-2, the V gene TRBV28; D remains ambiguous. V shed 6 bases and J shed 4 bases, with 12 bases lying between them. From germline, CDR1 is MDHEN and CDR2 SYDVKM. This CDR3 spans 14 amino acids. The CDR3, as DNA: TGTGCCAGCAGCCCCACCTTGGGCACCGGGGAGCTGTTTTTT. The encoded protein is CASSPTLGTGELFF.

The V and J genes are TRBV30 and TRBJ2-1; possible D gene TRBD2, 6 bases. The germline V gene has CDR1 GTSNPN and CDR2 SVGIG (reference sequence). The V and J ends lost 8 bases and 6 bases respectively, with 11 bases between them. This CDR3 comprises 11 residues. CDR3 nucleotide sequence: TGTGCCGGCGGGGACTTCAATGAGCAGTTCTTC. Residues: CAGGDFNEQFF. Full variable domain (missing parts from reference TRBV30 and TRBJ2-1): SQTIHQWPATLVQPVGSPLSLECTVEGTSNPNLYWYRQAAGRGLQLLFYSVGIGQISSEVPQNLSASRPQDRQFILSSKKLLLSDSGFYLCAGGDFNEQFFGPGTRLTVL.

The chain has TRBV7-9 and TRBJ1-1, with a tentative D call TRBD1 (5 bases). Germline values: CDR1 SEHNR, CDR2 FQNEAQ (reference sequence). Trimming left V 5 bases short and J 5 bases short, with 18 bases between. The CDR3 contains 15 residues. The DNA of the CDR3 is TGTGCCAGCAGCAAAAGGACGCACTGGGGGACTGAAGCTTTCTTT. Translation: CASSKRTHWGTEAFF.

This chain uses TRBV21-1 with TRBJ1-5; TRBD1, the D gene given by the table, was not confirmed from the DNA. TRBV21-1 constitutes a pseudogene. The CDR3 consists of 13 residues. DNA of the CDR3: TGTGCCAGCAGGCGGACAGCTAATCAGCCCCAGCATTTT. Translating gives CASRRTANQPQHF.

This clone has more than one count but fewer than ten. The J gene is TRBJ1-3, the V gene TRBV28; 12 nucleotides line up with TRBD1. The germline CDR1 and CDR2 sequences are MDHEN and SYDVKM. There are 14 residues in the CDR3. After removal of 6 bases from V and 8 bases from J, the junction contained 5 bases not matched to a gene. CDR3 region: CASSVGTGGYTIYF. Here the CDR3 DNA reads TGTGCCAGCAGCGTCGGGACAGGGGGCTACACCATATATTTT.